This T cell receptor (beta chain) stems from a study of cytomegalovirus exposure and HLA in healthy donors. This clone has just a few counts. The antigen remains undetermined. This CDR3 spans 16 amino acids. V trimming: 1 base; J trimming: 6 bases; junction bases outside the gene matches: 10. CDR1 and CDR2 (germline): MGHRA, YSYEKL. Points from the study as a whole: TRBV6-2, TRBV6-3 and some other V segments were unresolvable in 87-base-pair reads. The study recorded about 160 TCR beta chains that were cytomegalovirus-associated. Per a prior analysis, the majority of TCR beta V segments were productive roughly 87% or roughly 30% of the time. The HLA-A and HLA-B alleles of most subjects were reportedly predicted accurately from TCR beta sequences.

With 60 Vbeta and 13 Jbeta primers, the PCR was carried out. The repertoire was sequenced with immunoSEQ multiplex PCR; TCRdb's copy has only in-frame clones and lacks some. The sample includes about 160,000 clones, 60% to 75% of them seen just once. The chain recombines TRBV4-1 with TRBJ1-1, with 8 bases matching TRBD1. The sample was PBMCs. The clonotype comes from a woman aged 50 to 60 in good health and CMV-seropositive. CDR3 loop: CASSQVHAGTGPEAFF. The CDR3 bases are TGCGCCAGCAGCCAAGTCCATGCCGGGACAGGTCCTGAAGCTTTCTTT.